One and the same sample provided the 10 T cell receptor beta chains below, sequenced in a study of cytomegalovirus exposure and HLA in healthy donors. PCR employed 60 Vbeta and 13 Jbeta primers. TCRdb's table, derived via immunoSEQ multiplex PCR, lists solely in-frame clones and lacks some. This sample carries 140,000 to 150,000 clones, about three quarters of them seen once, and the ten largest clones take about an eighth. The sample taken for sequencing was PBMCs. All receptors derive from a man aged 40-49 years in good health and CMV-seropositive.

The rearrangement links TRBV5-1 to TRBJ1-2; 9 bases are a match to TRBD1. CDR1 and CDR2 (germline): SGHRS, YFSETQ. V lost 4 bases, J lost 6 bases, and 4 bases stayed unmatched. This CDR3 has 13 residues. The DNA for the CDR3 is TGCGCCAGCAGCCCCGGACAGGGGAATGGCTACACCTTC. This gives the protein CASSPGQGNGYTF.

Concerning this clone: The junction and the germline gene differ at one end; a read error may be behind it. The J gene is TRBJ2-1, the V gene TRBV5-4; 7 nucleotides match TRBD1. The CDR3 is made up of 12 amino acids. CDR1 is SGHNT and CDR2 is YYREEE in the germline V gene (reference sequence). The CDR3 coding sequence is TGTGCCAGCAGCTTACGGGACAGCGGCAAGATCTTC. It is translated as CASSLRDSGKIF.

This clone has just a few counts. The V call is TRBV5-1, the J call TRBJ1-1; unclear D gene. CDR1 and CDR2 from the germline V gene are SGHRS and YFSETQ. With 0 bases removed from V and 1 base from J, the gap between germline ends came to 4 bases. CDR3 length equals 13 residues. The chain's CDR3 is CASSLGGNTEAFF. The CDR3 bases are TGCGCCAGCAGCTTGGGAGGGAACACTGAAGCTTTCTTT.

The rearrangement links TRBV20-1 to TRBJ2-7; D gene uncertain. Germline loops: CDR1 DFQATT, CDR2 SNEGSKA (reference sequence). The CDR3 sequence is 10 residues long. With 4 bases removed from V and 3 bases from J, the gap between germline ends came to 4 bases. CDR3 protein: CSATNYEQYF. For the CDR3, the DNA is TGCAGTGCTACTAACTACGAGCAGTACTTC.

The DNA of the CDR3 is TGTGCCAGCAGGGGACTCGGGTTCTTC. Residues: CASRGLGFF. The gene calls are TRBV27 and TRBJ2-1, with a tentative D call TRBD2 (6 bases). This CDR3 has 9 amino acids. V was pared by 6 bases and J by 15 bases, with 9 bases between. The germline V gene encodes CDR1 MNHEY and CDR2 SMNVEV (reference sequence).

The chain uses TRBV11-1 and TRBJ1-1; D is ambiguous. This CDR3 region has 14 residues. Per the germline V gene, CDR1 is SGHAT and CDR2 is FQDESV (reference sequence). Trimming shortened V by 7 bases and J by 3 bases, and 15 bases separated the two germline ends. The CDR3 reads CASNSRVMDTEAFF. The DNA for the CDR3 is TGTGCCAGCAACTCGAGGGTGATGGACACTGAAGCTTTCTTT.

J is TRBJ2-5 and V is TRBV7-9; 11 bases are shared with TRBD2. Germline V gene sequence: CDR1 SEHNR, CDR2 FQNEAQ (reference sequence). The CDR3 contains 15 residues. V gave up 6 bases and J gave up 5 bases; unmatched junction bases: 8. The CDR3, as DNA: TGTGCCAGCAGGCTTACTAGCGGGAGCCCGGAGACCCAGTACTTC. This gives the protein CASRLTSGSPETQYF.

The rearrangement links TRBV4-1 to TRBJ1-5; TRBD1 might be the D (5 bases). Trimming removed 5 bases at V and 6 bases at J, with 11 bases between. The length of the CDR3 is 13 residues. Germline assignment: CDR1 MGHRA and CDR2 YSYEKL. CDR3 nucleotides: TGCGCCAGCAGCGAAGCGCAGGGTCAGCCCCAGCATTTT. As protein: CASSEAQGQPQHF.

The CDR3 bases are TGCGCCAGCAGCCTCTCAGCCGGGACAGGGAATAGCCTGGGTGGCTACACCTTC. As protein: CASSLSAGTGNSLGGYTF. The rearrangement links TRBV4-1 to TRBJ1-2; 9 bases match TRBD1. Germline CDR1 is MGHRA and CDR2 is YSYEKL. V gave up 4 bases and J gave up 7 bases; unmatched junction bases: 19. This CDR3 region has 18 residues.

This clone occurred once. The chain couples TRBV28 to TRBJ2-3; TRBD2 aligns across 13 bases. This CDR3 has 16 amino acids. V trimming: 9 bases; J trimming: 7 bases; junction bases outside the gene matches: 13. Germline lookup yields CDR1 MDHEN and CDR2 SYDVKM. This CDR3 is CASTLTGLAGLNTQYF. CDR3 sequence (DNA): TGTGCCAGTACACTAACGGGACTAGCGGGATTAAATACGCAGTATTTT.